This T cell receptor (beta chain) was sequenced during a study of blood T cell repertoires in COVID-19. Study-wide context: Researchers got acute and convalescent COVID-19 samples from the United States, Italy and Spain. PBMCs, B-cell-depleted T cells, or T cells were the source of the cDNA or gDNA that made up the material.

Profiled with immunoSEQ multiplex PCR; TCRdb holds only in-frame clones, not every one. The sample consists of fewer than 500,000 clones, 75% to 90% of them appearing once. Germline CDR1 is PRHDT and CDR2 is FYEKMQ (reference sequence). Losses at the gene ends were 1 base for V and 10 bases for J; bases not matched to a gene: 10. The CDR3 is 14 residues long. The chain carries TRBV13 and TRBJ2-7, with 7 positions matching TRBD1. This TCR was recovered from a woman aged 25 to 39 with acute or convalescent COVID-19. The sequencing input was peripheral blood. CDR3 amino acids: CASSLASTGPNQYF. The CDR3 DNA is TGTGCCAGCAGCTTAGCCTCGACAGGGCCAAATCAGTACTTC.